The rows below give T cell receptor beta chains drawn from one sample of a study of response to subunit inactivated influenza vaccine. Each CDR3 protein gets one entry after TCRdb re-called the RT-PCR reads with MiXCR. The sample carries around 750,000 distinct CDR3 sequences, 20% to 25% recorded once. The source was PBMCs from blood, collected less than 6 days after vaccination. Receptors were obtained from a man aged 50-60 years who received an inactivated influenza vaccine. Both conserved end residues are part of each CDR3. The D gene is left open where the match is weak. Clone size is given for some rows only: seen once, a few or many times, or a class if the clone is expanded.

>TRBV4-3|.|TRBJ2-1|many
CASSQEWSSYNEQFF
TGCGCCAGCAGCCAAGAATGGAGCTCCTACAATGAGCAGTTCTTC
>TRBV6-2/TRBV6-3|.|TRBJ2-1|.
CASSYSSKGLASDEQFF
TGTGCCAGCAGTTACTCGAGTAAGGGGCTAGCGAGCGATGAGCAGTTCTTC
>TRBV29-1|TRBD2|TRBJ2-2|few
CSVGLAGVRELFF
TGCAGCGTTGGACTAGCGGGAGTCAGGGAGCTGTTTTTT
>TRBV29-1|.|TRBJ1-3|.
CSVEQGPGGNTIYF
TGCAGCGTTGAGCAGGGCCCCGGTGGAAACACCATATATTTT
>TRBV7-8|.|TRBJ2-3|.
CASSLKRGGEGTDTQYF
TGTGCCAGCAGCTTAAAAAGGGGCGGGGAGGGCACAGATACGCAGTATTTT
>TRBV25-1|TRBD1|TRBJ1-1|few
CASSPDRTGGQFAFF
TGTGCCAGCAGCCCGGACAGGACGGGGGGACAGTTCGCTTTCTTT
>TRBV3-1|.|TRBJ2-4|.
CASSQEAQGNIQYF
TGTGCCAGCAGCCAAGAGGCACAGGGAAACATTCAGTACTTC
>TRBV27|.|TRBJ2-5|.
CASSLTSGYQETQYF
TGTGCCAGCAGCCTAACCTCCGGTTACCAAGAGACCCAGTACTTC
>TRBV7-2|.|TRBJ2-1|many
CASSLVWSPDNEQFF
TGTGCCAGCAGCTTAGTATGGAGTCCTGACAATGAGCAGTTCTTC
>TRBV20-1|.|TRBJ2-1|few
CSARDGVNEQFF
TGCAGTGCTAGAGATGGGGTCAATGAGCAGTTCTTC
>TRBV3-1|.|TRBJ2-5|few
CASSQVSGKQETQYF
TGTGCCAGCAGCCAAGTGTCGGGGAAACAAGAGACCCAGTACTTC
>TRBV5-6|.|TRBJ2-1|.
CASRLRGALAGAIEQFF
TGTGCCAGCAGATTACGCGGGGCACTGGCGGGGGCGATTGAGCAGTTCTTC
>TRBV4-3|.|TRBJ2-2|.
CASSQEEAGFTGELFF
TGCGCCAGCAGCCAAGAGGAGGCAGGGTTTACCGGGGAGCTGTTTTTT
>TRBV20-1|.|TRBJ2-1|.
CSARDGGATANEQFF
TGCAGTGCTAGGGACGGAGGAGCGACCGCCAATGAGCAGTTCTTC
>TRBV20-1|.|TRBJ2-2|.
CSARKDYPTGELFF
TGCAGTGCGCGGAAGGACTACCCCACCGGGGAGCTGTTTTTT
>TRBV28|.|TRBJ1-5|few
CASSLAGGQNQPQHF
TGTGCCAGCAGTTTGGCCGGGGGCCAGAATCAGCCCCAGCATTTT
>TRBV11-1|TRBD2|TRBJ2-2|few
CASRSYLTSGNYGGELFF
TGTGCCAGCAGGTCTTATTTGACTAGCGGGAATTACGGCGGGGAGCTGTTTTTT
>TRBV5-1|TRBD1|TRBJ2-1|few
CASSLALGQENNEQFF
TGCGCCAGCAGCTTGGCCTTGGGACAGGAAAACAATGAGCAGTTCTTC
>TRBV3-1|.|TRBJ2-7|few
CASSQGLVSYEQYF
TGTGCCAGCAGCCAAGGTTTAGTATCATACGAGCAGTACTTC
>TRBV12-3/TRBV12-4|TRBD1|TRBJ1-1|.
CASSLRTGVRTEAFF
TGTGCCAGCAGCCTTAGGACAGGGGTAAGGACTGAAGCTTTCTTT
>TRBV7-2|.|TRBJ1-4|.
CASSLTSGQSNEKLFF
TGTGCCAGCAGCTTAACCTCGGGACAATCCAATGAAAAACTGTTTTTT
>TRBV15|TRBD2|TRBJ2-1|many
CATSGLAGGLNEQFF
TGTGCCACCAGTGGCCTAGCGGGAGGGCTCAATGAGCAGTTCTTC
>TRBV3-1|.|TRBJ2-1|few
CASSQRTGKIFF
TGTGCCAGCAGCCAACGTACAGGGAAAATATTCTTC
>TRBV28|TRBD2|TRBJ2-7|.
CASSWSSGSMSYEQYF
TGTGCCAGCAGTTGGAGTAGCGGGAGTATGTCCTACGAGCAGTACTTC
>TRBV2|TRBD2|TRBJ2-7|few
CASSLGASGRSYEQYF
TGTGCCAGCAGCCTGGGGGCTAGCGGGAGATCCTACGAGCAGTACTTC
>TRBV6-1|TRBD2|TRBJ2-1|.
CASTQTSSGNEQFF
TGTGCCAGCACCCAGACTAGCTCTGGCAATGAGCAGTTCTTC
>TRBV10-3|TRBD2|TRBJ2-2|.
CAISETSGRSTGELFF
TGTGCCATCAGTGAAACTAGCGGGAGAAGCACCGGGGAGCTGTTTTTT
>TRBV4-3|TRBD2|TRBJ2-1|.
CASSQGREFDEQFF
TGCGCCAGCAGCCAAGGGCGGGAGTTCGATGAGCAGTTCTTC
>TRBV4-3|TRBD1|TRBJ1-2|many
CASSQPDRGGYTF
TGCGCCAGCAGCCAACCGGACAGGGGAGGCTACACCTTC
>TRBV5-7|.|TRBJ2-1|.
CAGLGMTLNEQFF
TGTGCCGGGCTAGGTATGACCTTGAATGAGCAGTTCTTC
>TRBV20-1|.|TRBJ2-1|.
CSAGTYNEQFF
TGCAGTGCTGGGACCTACAATGAGCAGTTCTTC
>TRBV3-1|TRBD1|TRBJ1-1|few
CASSQGTGVTEAFF
TGTGCCAGCAGCCAAGGCACAGGGGTCACTGAAGCTTTCTTT
>TRBV9|TRBD1|TRBJ2-2|few
CASSITGANTGELFF
TGTGCCAGCAGCATCACAGGGGCGAACACCGGGGAGCTGTTTTTT